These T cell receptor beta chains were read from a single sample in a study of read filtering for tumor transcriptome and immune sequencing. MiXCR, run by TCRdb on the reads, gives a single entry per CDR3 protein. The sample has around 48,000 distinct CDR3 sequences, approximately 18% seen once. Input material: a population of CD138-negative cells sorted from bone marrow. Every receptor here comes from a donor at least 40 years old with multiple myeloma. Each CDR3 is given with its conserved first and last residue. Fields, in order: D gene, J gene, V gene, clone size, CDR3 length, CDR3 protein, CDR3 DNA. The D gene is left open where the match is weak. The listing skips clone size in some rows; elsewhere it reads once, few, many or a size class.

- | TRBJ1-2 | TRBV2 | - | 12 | CASSEADYGYTF | TGTGCCAGCAGTGAGGCGGACTATGGCTACACCTTC
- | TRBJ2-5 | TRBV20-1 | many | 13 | CSASTGYQETQYF | TGCAGTGCCAGTACAGGGTACCAAGAGACCCAGTACTTC
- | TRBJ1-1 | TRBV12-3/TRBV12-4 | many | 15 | CASSLSRTANTEAFF | TGTGCCAGCAGTTTATCTAGGACAGCCAACACTGAAGCTTTCTTT
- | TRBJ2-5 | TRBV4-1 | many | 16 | CASSPRLIRGGETQYF | TGCGCCAGCAGCCCAAGATTGATCAGGGGAGGGGAGACCCAGTACTTC
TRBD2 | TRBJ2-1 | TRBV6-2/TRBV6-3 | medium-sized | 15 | CASSALAGVYNEQFF | TGTGCCAGCAGTGCTCTAGCGGGAGTATACAATGAGCAGTTCTTC
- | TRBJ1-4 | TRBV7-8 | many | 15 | CASSLNPATNEKLFF | TGTGCCAGCAGCTTAAACCCTGCAACTAATGAAAAACTGTTTTTT
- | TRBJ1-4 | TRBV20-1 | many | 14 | CSARDPNGDEKLFF | TGCAGTGCTAGAGACCCCAACGGAGATGAAAAACTGTTTTTT
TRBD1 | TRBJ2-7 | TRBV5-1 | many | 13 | CASSFRQGGEQYF | TGCGCCAGCAGCTTCCGACAGGGGGGCGAGCAGTACTTC
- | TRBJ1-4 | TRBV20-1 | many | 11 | CSASDGEKLFF | TGCAGTGCATCGGATGGGGAAAAACTGTTTTTT
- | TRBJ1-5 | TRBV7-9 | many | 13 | CASSYGRNQPQHF | TGTGCCAGCAGCTACGGCAGGAACCAGCCCCAGCATTTT
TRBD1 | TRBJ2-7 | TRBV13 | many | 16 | CASSSFSPDRVNEQYF | TGTGCCAGCAGCTCCTTTAGCCCCGACAGGGTCAACGAGCAGTACTTC
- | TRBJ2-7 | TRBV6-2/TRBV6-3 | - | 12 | CASSYRSYEQYF | TGTGCCAGCAGTTACAGGTCCTACGAGCAGTACTTC
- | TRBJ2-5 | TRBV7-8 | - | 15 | CASTPPATGSRTQYF | TGTGCCAGCACCCCTCCCGCTACAGGGTCGAGGACCCAGTACTTC
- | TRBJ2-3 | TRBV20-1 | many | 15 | CSAELRSRGPDTQYF | TGCAGTGCGGAACTTCGGTCGCGGGGCCCAGATACGCAGTATTTT
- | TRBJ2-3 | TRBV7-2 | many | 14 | CASSSRRGPDTQYF | TGTGCCAGCAGCTCGCGACGGGGGCCAGATACGCAGTATTTT
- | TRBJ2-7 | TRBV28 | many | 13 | CASSFQQGYEQYF | TGTGCCAGCAGTTTCCAACAGGGATACGAGCAGTACTTC
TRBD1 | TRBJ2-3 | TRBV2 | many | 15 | CASSDPGQGVNTQYF | TGTGCCAGCAGTGACCCGGGACAGGGGGTTAATACGCAGTATTTT
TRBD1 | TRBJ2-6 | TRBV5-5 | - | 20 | CASSFIPGTGITSGANALTF | TGTGCCAGCAGCTTTATACCCGGGACAGGAATAACCTCTGGGGCCAACGCCCTGACTTTC
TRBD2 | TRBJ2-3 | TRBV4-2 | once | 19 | CASSQETSGRAGASDTQYF | TGTGCCAGCAGCCAAGAGACTAGCGGGAGGGCGGGGGCATCGGATACGCAGTATTTT
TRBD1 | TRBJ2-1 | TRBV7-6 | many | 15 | CASSTGQGYYNEQFF | TGTGCCAGCAGCACCGGACAGGGATACTACAATGAGCAGTTCTTC
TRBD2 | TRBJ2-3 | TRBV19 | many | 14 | CASSPGLTADTQYF | TGTGCCAGTAGTCCGGGACTAACAGCAGATACGCAGTATTTT
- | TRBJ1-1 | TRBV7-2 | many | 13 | CASSLDRNTEAFF | TGTGCCAGCAGCTTGGATAGGAACACTGAAGCTTTCTTT
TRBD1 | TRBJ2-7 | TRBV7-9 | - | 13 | CASSPGQGNEQYF | TGTGCCAGCAGCCCGGGACAGGGTAACGAGCAGTACTTC
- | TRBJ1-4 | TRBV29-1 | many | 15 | CSVRGQPTAPEKLFF | TGCAGCGTTAGGGGTCAGCCGACGGCCCCTGAAAAACTGTTTTTT
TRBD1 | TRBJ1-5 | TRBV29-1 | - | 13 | CSVEGTGGQPQHF | TGCAGCGTCGAAGGGACAGGGGGTCAGCCCCAGCATTTT
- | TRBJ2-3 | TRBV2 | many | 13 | CASSERLTDTQYF | TGTGCCAGCAGTGAGCGGCTTACAGATACGCAGTATTTT
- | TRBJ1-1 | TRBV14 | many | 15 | CASSPMGAGNTEAFF | TGTGCCAGCAGCCCTATGGGGGCGGGAAACACTGAAGCTTTCTTT
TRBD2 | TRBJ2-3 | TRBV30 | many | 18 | CAWSTGTSGRAYPDTQYF | TGTGCCTGGAGTACGGGGACTAGCGGGAGGGCCTACCCAGATACGCAGTATTTT
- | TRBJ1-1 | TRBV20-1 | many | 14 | CSARDRKMNTEAFF | TGCAGTGCTAGAGATCGTAAGATGAACACTGAAGCTTTCTTT
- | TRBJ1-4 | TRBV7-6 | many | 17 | CASSPGAFNGPNEKLFF | TGTGCCAGCAGCCCCGGGGCCTTTAATGGGCCTAATGAAAAACTGTTTTTT
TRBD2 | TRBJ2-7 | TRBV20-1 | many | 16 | CSATGLAGGMSYEQYF | TGCAGTGCAACCGGACTAGCGGGAGGTATGTCCTACGAGCAGTACTTC
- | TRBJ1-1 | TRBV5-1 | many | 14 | CASSLGPGYTEAFF | TGCGCCAGCAGCTTGGGCCCCGGGTACACTGAAGCTTTCTTT
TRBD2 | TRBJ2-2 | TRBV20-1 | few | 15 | CSALRASGRAGELFF | TGCAGTGCCCTTAGGGCTAGCGGGAGGGCCGGGGAGCTGTTTTTT
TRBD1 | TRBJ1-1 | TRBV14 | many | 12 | CASSRTGLSAFF | TGTGCCAGCAGTCGGACAGGATTATCAGCTTTCTTT
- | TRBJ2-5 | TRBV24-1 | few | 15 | CATSVPGTSGETQYF | TGTGCCACCAGTGTCCCCGGGACCAGTGGAGAGACCCAGTACTTC
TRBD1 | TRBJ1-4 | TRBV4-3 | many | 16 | CASSQDNQGAREKLFF | TGCGCCAGCAGCCAAGACAACCAGGGGGCAAGGGAAAAACTGTTTTTT
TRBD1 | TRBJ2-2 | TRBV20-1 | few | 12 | CSGQGGSGELFF | TGCAGCGGACAGGGGGGATCCGGGGAGCTGTTTTTT
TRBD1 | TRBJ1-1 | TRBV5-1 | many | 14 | CASSLDRGGTEAFF | TGCGCCAGCAGCCTGGACAGGGGGGGCACTGAAGCTTTCTTT
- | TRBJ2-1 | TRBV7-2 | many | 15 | CASSLQRVVYNEQFF | TGTGCCAGCAGCTTACAGAGGGTTGTATACAATGAGCAGTTCTTC
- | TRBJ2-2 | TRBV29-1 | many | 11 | CSYRNTGELFF | TGCAGTTACCGGAACACCGGGGAGCTGTTTTTT
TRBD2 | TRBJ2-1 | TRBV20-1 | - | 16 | CCAIMASGSSYNEQFF | TGCTGTGCTATAATGGCTAGCGGGAGCTCCTACAATGAGCAGTTCTTC
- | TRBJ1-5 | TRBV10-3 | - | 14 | CAISDSGGNQPQHF | TGTGCCATCAGTGATTCGGGGGGCAATCAGCCCCAGCATTTT
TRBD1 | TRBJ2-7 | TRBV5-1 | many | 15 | CASSFLGQGNDEQYF | TGCGCCAGCAGCTTCCTGGGACAGGGGAACGACGAGCAGTACTTC
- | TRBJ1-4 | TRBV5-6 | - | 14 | CASSGLTEGEGLFF | TGTGCCAGCAGCGGCCTAACGGAGGGGGAAGGACTGTTTTTT
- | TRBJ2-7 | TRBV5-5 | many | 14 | CASSLEAGSYEQYF | TGTGCCAGCAGCTTGGAGGCAGGATCCTACGAGCAGTACTTC
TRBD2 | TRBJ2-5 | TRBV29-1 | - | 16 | CSVEKIGGTRRETQYF | TGCAGCGTTGAAAAGATAGGGGGGACTAGGAGAGAGACCCAGTACTTC
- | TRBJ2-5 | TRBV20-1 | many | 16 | CSARPGGNRKEETQYF | TGCAGTGCTAGGCCTGGAGGGAACAGGAAAGAAGAGACCCAGTACTTC
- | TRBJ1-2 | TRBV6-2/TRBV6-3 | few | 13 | CASTYDQVYGYTF | TGTGCCAGCACCTACGATCAGGTCTATGGCTACACCTTC